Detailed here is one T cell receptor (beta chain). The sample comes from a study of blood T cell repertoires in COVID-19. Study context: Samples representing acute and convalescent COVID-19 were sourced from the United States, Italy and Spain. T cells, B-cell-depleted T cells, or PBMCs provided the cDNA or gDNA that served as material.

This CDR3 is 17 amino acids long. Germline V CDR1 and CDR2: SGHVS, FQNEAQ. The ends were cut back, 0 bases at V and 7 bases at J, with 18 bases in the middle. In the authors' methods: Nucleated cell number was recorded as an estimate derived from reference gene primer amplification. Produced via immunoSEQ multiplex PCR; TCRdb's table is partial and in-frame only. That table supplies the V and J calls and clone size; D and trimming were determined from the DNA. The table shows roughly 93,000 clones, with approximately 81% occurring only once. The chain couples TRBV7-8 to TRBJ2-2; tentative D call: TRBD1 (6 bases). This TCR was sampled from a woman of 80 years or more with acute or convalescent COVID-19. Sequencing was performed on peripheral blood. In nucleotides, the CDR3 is TGTGCCAGCAGCTTAGCGTCCGTTGGGGGCCGGGGCGGGGAGCTGTTTTTT. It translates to CASSLASVGGRGGELFF.